By sample share, the clone carrying this T cell receptor beta chain is medium-sized. Its target is unknown. Live CD3+CD8+TCRalphabeta+ cells were sorted into four subsets by PD-1 and/or TIGIT. Per germline, CDR1 SEHNR and CDR2 FQNEAQ (reference sequence). V shed 3 bases, J shed 0 bases, and the junction held 5 bases outside the gene matches. This CDR3 comprises 15 residues. The entry originates in a study of circulating CD8 cells and anti-PD-1 response in melanoma. Study context: Of roughly 13 patients, seven got anti-PD-1 first and six had prior therapy. Findings and caveats of the study: At M1, fewer than 7% of TRB clonotypes appeared in multiple subsets. PD-1 and DPOS subsets showed similar, higher clonality than DNEG.

Using 15 ng of total RNA, TCR libraries were made with the QIAseq Immune Repertoire TCR panel. TCRdb redid the calling of the reads with MiXCR, one entry per CDR3 protein. Of several hundred distinct CDR3 sequences in the sample, roughly 8% were seen once. The sequence came from a human donor with melanoma. The chain is built from TRBV7-9 and TRBJ2-7, with 7 bases fitting TRBD2. Sequencing was performed on CD8+ T cells from PBMCs, taken at baseline or after one month of anti-PD-1 therapy (not recorded which). CDR3 region: CASSLVRGSSYEQYF. The CDR3 region has the DNA TGTGCCAGCAGCTTGGTGCGGGGGTCCTCCTACGAGCAGTACTTC.